The present TCR beta chain was sequenced within a study of blood T cell repertoires in COVID-19. Study details: PBMCs, B-cell-depleted T cells, or T cells provided the cDNA or gDNA that made up the material.

Germline V gene sequence: CDR1 KGHSH, CDR2 LQKENI. The V segment lost 3 bases and the J segment 1 base; nucleotides outside the gene matches: 8. CDR3 length equals 16 residues. In the authors' workflow: Estimates of nucleated cell counts were drawn from the amplification of reference gene primers. This table comes from immunoSEQ multiplex PCR, and its TCRdb copy is limited to in-frame clones, with some not included. V and J calls and clone size are copied from that table; D and trimming were computed from the DNA. The sample has around 130,000 clones, approximately 80% seen once. This rearrangement joins TRBV18 to TRBJ1-2; TRBD1 matches 7 bases. Sequencing used peripheral blood. The TCR comes from a woman aged 60-70 years with acute or convalescent COVID-19. CDR3 nucleotide sequence: TGTGCCAGCTCACCGAGGACAGGCGACAATAACTATGGCTACACCTTC. Protein: CASSPRTGDNNYGYTF.